This T cell receptor beta chain was captured by sequencing in a study of T cell responses to AZD1222 COVID-19 vaccine. Regarding the study as a whole: Baseline seropositivity occurred in only a handful of AZD1222 recipients. Sampled repertoires all dated from after the peak T cell response. Elevations in Spike-specific TCR breadth and depth followed administration of two AZD1222 doses.

To note about this clone: Its specificity is unknown.

Libraries were prepared by immunoSEQ multiplex PCR; TCRdb keeps only in-frame clonotypes and omits some of them. Of around 120,000 clones listed, around nine tenths were seen once; the top ten hold 2.8%. The clonotype originates from an adult in good health. The source material was peripheral blood, sampled on day 0 of AZD1222 vaccination.

The CDR3: CASSVERNTEAFF. The CDR3 DNA follows: TGTGCCAGCAGCGTGGAGAGGAACACTGAAGCTTTCTTT. This sequence joins TRBV7-2 and TRBJ1-1; no reliable D call. V lost 5 bases to trimming and J lost 1 base, with 8 bases between them. CDR1 SGHTA and CDR2 FQGNSA come from the germline V gene. The CDR3 totals 13 residues. The variable domain in full, completed from reference TRBV7-2 and TRBJ1-1, reads GAGVSQSPSNKVTEKGKDVELRCDPISGHTALYWYRQSLGQGLEFLIYFQGNSAPDKSGLPSDRFSAERTGGSVSTLTIQRTQQEDSAVYLCASSVERNTEAFFGQGTRLTVV.